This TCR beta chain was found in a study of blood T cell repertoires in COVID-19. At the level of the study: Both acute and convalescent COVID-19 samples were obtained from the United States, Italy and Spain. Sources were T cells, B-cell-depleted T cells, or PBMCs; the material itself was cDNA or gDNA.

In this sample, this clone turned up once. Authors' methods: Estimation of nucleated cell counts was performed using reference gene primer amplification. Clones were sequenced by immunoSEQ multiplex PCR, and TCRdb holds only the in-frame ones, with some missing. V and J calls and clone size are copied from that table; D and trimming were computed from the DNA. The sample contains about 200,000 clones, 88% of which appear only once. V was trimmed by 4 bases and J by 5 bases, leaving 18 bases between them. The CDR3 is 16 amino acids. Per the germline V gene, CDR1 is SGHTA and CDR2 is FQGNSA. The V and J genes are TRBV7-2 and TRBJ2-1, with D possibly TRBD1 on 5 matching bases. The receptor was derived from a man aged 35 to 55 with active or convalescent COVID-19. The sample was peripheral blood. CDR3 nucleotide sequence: TGTGCCAGCAGCTATTATCTGGGGCCGCCCGACAATGAGCAGTTCTTC. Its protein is CASSYYLGPPDNEQFF.